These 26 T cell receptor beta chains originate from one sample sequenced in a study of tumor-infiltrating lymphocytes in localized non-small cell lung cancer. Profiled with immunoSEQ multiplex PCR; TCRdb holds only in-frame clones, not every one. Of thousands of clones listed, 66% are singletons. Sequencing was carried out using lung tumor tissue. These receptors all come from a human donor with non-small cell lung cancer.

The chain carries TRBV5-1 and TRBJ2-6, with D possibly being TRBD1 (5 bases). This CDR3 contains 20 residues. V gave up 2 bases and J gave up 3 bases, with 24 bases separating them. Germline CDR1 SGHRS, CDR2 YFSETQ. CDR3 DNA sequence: TGCGCCAGCAGCTTTGGCCAGGGTGGAAACTGGGTGGGTGGGGCCAACGTCCTGACTTTC. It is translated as CASSFGQGGNWVGGANVLTF. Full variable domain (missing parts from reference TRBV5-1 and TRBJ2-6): KAGVTQTPRYLIKTRGQQVTLSCSPISGHRSVSWYQQTPGQGLQFLFEYFSETQRNKGNFPGRFSGRQFSNSRSEMNVSTLELGDSALYLCASSFGQGGNWVGGANVLTFGAGSRLTVL.

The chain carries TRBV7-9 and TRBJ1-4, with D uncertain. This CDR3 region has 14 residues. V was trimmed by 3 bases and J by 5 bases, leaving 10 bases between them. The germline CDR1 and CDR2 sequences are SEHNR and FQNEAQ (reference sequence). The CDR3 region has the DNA TGTGCCAGCAGCTTGATGGGCCCCAATGAAAAACTGTTTTTT. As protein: CASSLMGPNEKLFF.

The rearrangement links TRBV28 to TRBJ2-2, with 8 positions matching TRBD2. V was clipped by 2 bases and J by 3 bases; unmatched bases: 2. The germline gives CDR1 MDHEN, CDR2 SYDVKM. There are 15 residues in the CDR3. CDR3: CASSLASGYTGELFF. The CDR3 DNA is TGTGCCAGCAGTTTAGCTAGCGGGTACACCGGGGAGCTGTTTTTT. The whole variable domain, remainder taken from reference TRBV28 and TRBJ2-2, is DVKVTQSSRYLVKRTGEKVFLECVQDMDHENMFWYRQDPGLGLRLIYFSYDVKMKEKGDIPEGYSVSREKKERFSLILESASTNQTSMYLCASSLASGYTGELFFGEGSRLTVL.

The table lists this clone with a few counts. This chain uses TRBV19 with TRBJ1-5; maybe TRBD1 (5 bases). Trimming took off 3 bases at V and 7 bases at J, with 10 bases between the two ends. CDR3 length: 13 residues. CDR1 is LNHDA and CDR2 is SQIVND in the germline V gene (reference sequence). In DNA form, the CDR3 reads TGTGCCAGTAGTATCAGGGTGAAACAGCCCCAGCATTTT. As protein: CASSIRVKQPQHF.

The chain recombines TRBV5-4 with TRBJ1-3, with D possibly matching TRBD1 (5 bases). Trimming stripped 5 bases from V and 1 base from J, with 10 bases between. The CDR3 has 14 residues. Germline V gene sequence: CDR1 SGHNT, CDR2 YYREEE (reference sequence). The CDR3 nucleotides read TGTGCCAGCAGACATGCAGGGTCTGGAAACACCATATATTTT. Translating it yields CASRHAGSGNTIYF.

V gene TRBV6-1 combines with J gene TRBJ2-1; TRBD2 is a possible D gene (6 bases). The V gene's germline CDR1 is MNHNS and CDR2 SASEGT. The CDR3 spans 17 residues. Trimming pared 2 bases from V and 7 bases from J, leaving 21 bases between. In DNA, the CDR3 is TGTGCCAGCAGTGAACCCGGGTTCGGGGGAGCGGGTAATGAGCAGTTCTTC. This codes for CASSEPGFGGAGNEQFF.

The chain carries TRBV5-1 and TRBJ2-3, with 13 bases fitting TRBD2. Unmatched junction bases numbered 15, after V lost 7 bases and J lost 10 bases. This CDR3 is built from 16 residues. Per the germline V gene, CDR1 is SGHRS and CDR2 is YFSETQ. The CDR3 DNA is TGCGCCAGCCTCCCCACTAGCGGGAGGGCCTATGAACCGCAGTATTTT. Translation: CASLPTSGRAYEPQYF.

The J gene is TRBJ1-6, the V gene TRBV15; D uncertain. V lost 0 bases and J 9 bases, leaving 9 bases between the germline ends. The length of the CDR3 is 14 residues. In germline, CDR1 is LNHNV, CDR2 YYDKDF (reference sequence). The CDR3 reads CATSRDRGSSPLHF. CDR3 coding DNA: TGTGCCACCAGCAGAGATCGTGGTAGTTCACCCCTCCACTTT.

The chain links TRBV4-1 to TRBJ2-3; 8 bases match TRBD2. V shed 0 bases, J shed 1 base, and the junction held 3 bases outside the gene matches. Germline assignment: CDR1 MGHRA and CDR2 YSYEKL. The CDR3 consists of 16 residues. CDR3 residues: CASSQDRGLGTDTQYF. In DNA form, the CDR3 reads TGCGCCAGCAGCCAAGATAGGGGACTAGGCACAGATACGCAGTATTTT.

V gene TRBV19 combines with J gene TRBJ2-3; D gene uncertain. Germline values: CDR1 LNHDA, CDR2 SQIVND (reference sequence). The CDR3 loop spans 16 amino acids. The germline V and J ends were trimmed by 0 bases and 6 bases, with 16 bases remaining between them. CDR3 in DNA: TGTGCCAGTAGTATAGAAGTGGGCAGGCCGGAGGATACGCAGTATTTT. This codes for CASSIEVGRPEDTQYF.

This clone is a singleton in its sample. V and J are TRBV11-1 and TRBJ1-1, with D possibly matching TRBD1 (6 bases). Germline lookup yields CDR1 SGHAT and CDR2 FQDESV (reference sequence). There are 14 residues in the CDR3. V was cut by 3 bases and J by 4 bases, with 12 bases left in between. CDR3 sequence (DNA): TGTGCCAGCAGCTTTTCAGGGGCGCGCACTGAAGCTTTCTTT. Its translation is CASSFSGARTEAFF.

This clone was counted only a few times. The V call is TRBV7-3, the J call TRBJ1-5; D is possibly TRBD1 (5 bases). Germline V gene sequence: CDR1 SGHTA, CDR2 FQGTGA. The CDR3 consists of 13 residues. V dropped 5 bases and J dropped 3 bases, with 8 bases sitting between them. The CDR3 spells CASSAGNNQPQHF. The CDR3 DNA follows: TGTGCCAGCAGCGCAGGGAACAATCAGCCCCAGCATTTT.

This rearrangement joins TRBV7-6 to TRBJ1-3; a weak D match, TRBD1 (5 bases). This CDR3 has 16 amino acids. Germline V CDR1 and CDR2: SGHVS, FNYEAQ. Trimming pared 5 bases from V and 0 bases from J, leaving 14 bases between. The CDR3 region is CASSQGPGYSGNTIYF. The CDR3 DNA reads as TGTGCCAGCAGCCAGGGACCGGGGTACTCTGGAAACACCATATATTTT. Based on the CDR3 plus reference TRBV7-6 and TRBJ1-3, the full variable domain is GAGVSQSPRYKVTKRGQDVALRCDPISGHVSLYWYRQALGQGPEFLTYFNYEAQQDKSGLPNDRFSAERPEGSISTLTIQRTEQRDSAMYRCASSQGPGYSGNTIYFGEGSWLTVV.

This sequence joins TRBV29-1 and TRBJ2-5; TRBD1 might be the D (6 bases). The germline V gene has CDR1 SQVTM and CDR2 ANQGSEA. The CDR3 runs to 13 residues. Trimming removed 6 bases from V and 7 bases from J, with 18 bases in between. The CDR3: CSVRQESSGTQYF. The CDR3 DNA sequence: TGCAGCGTCCGACAGGAGTCCTCGGGGACCCAGTACTTC. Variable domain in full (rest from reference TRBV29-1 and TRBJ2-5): SAVISQKPSRDICQRGTSLTIQCQVDSQVTMMFWYRQQPGQSLTLIATANQGSEATYESGFVIDKFPISRPNLTFSTLTVSNMSPEDSSIYLCSVRQESSGTQYFGPGTRLLVL.

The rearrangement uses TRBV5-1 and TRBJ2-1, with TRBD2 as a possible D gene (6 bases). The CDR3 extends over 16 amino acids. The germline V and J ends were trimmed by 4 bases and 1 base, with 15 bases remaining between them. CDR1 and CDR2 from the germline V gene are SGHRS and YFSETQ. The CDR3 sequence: CASSRIGGISYNEQFF. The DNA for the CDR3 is TGCGCCAGCAGCCGTATCGGCGGGATTTCCTACAATGAGCAGTTCTTC. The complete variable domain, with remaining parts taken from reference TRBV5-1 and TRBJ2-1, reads KAGVTQTPRYLIKTRGQQVTLSCSPISGHRSVSWYQQTPGQGLQFLFEYFSETQRNKGNFPGRFSGRQFSNSRSEMNVSTLELGDSALYLCASSRIGGISYNEQFFGPGTRLTVL.

This CDR3 reads CASRVQVGTYEQYF. DNA for the CDR3: TGTGCCAGCAGGGTACAGGTTGGCACCTACGAGCAGTACTTC. The rearrangement links TRBV7-8 to TRBJ2-7; a possible D gene is TRBD1 (5 bases). Germline V lookup: CDR1 SGHVS, CDR2 FQNEAQ. The CDR3 sequence is 14 residues long. The V gene lost 6 bases and the J gene lost 2 bases, with 14 bases spanning the gap. The entire variable domain, with the rest obtained from reference TRBV7-8 and TRBJ2-7, is as follows: GAGVSQSPRYKVAKRGQDVALRCDPISGHVSLFWYQQALGQGPEFLTYFQNEAQLDKSGLPSDRFFAERPEGSVSTLKIQRTQQEDSAVYLCASRVQVGTYEQYFGPGTRLTVT.

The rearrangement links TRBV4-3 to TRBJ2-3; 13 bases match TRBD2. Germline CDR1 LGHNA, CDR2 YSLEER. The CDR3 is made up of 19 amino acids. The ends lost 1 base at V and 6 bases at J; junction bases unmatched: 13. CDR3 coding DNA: TGCGCCAGCAGCCAAGCGCCCGGACTAGCGGGAGTATTTACGGATACGCAGTATTTT. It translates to CASSQAPGLAGVFTDTQYF.

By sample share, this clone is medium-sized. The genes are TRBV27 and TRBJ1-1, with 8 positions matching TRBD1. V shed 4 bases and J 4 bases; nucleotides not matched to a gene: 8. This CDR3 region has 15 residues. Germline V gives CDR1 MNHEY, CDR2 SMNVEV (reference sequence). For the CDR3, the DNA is TGTGCCAGCAGTTCCTCTTCGACAGGGGTCACTGAAGCTTTCTTT. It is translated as CASSSSSTGVTEAFF.

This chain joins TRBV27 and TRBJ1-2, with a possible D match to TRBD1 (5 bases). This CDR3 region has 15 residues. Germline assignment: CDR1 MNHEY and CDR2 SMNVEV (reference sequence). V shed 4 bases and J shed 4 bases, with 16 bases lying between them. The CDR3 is CASSYGGGGSYGYTF. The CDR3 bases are TGTGCCAGCAGTTACGGCGGGGGGGGATCCTATGGCTACACCTTC.

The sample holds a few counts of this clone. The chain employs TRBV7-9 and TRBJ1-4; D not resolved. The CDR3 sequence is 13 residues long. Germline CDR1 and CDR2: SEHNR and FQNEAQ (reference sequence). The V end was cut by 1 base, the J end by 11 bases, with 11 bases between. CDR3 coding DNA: TGTGCCAGCAGCTTAGGATGGGGTGAGAAACTGTTTTTT. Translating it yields CASSLGWGEKLFF.

The CDR3 region is CASIPTGKSYGYTF. In DNA, the CDR3 is TGTGCCAGCATTCCAACCGGGAAGAGCTATGGCTACACCTTC. The chain recombines TRBV6-1 with TRBJ1-2; D is uncertain. The CDR3 runs 14 residues. The V end was cut by 7 bases, the J end by 4 bases, with 16 bases between. Germline CDR1 reads MNHNS; CDR2 reads SASEGT.

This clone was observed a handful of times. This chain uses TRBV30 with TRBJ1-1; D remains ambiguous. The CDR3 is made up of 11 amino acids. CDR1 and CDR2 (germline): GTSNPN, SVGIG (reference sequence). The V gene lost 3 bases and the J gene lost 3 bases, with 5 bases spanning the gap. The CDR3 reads CAWSLDTEAFF. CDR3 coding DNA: TGTGCCTGGAGCCTGGACACTGAAGCTTTCTTT.

The CDR3: CASSLWKTTETQYF. In nucleotides, the CDR3 is TGTGCCAGCAGTTTATGGAAGACTACAGAGACCCAGTACTTC. V is TRBV28 and J is TRBJ2-5; tentative D call: TRBD2 (5 bases). V lost 0 bases, J lost 4 bases, and 9 bases lay in between. CDR1 is MDHEN, CDR2 SYDVKM, per germline. CDR3 length: 14 residues.

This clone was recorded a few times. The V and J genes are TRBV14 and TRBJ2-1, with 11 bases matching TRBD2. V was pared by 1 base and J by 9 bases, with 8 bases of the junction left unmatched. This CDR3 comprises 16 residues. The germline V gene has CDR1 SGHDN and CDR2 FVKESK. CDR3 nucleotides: TGTGCCAGCAGCCAAGGACTAGCGGGAAGGCAGGGTGAGCAGTTCTTC. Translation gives CASSQGLAGRQGEQFF.

The CDR3 DNA follows: TGTGCCATCAGTGGCTTACACAATGAAAAACTGTTTTTT. Its protein is CAISGLHNEKLFF. V and J are TRBV10-3 and TRBJ1-4; D gene ambiguous. Germline CDR1 is ENHRY and CDR2 is SYGVKD. The CDR3 contains 13 residues. V was pared by 4 bases and J by 5 bases, with 8 bases between.

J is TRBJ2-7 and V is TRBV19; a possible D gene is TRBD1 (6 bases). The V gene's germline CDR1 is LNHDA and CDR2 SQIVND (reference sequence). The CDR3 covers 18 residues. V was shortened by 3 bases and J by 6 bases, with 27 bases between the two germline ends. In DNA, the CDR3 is TGTGCCAGTAGTATCGTTACACCCCAGACAGGCTCTGGGGGCGAGCAGTACGTC. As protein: CASSIVTPQTGSGGEQYV.